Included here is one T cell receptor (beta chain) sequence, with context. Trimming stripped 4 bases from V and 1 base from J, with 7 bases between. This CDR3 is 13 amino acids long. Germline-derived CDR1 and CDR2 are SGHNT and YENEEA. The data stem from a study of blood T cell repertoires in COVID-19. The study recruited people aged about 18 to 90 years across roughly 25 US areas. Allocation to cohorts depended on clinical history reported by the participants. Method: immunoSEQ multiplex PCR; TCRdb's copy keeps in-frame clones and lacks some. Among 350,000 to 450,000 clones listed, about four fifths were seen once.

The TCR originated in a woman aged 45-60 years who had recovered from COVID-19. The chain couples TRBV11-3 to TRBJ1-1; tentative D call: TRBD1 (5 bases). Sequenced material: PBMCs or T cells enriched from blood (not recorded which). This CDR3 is CASSSTANTEAFF. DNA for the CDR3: TGTGCCAGCAGCTCGACAGCGAACACTGAAGCTTTCTTT. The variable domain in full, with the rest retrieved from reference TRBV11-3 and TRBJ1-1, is EAGVVQSPRYKIIEKKQPVAFWCNPISGHNTLYWYLQNLGQGPELLIRYENEEAVDDSQLPKDRFSAERLKGVDSTLKIQPAELGDSAVYLCASSSTANTEAFFGQGTRLTVV.